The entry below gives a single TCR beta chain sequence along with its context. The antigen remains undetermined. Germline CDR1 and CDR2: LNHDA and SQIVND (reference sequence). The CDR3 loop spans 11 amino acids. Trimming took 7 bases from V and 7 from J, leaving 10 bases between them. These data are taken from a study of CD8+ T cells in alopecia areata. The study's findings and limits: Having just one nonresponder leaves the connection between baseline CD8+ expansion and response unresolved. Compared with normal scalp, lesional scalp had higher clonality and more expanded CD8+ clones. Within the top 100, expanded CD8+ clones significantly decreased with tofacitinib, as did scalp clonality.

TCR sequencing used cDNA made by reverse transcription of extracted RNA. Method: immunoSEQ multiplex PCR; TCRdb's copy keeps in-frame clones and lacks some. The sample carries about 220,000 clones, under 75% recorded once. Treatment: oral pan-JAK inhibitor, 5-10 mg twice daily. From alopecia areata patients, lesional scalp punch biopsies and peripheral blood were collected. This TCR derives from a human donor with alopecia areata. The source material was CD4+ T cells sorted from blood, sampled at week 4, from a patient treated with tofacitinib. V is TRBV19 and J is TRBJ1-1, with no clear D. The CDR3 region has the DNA TGTGCCAGTACCCTCGGAGGTGAAGCTTTCTTT. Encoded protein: CASTLGGEAFF.